This T cell receptor beta chain was retrieved from a study of T cells in Graves' hyperthyroidism and ophthalmopathy. Note on this clonotype: Antigen: not known.

The CDR3 spans 15 residues. V trimming: 9 bases; J trimming: 8 bases; junction bases outside the gene matches: 9. Germline lookup yields CDR1 LNHDA and CDR2 SQIVND (reference sequence). RNA transcripts served as the template for amplifying TCR beta CDR3 regions. A set of HTBI primers served as the primers for a first-round RT-PCR of the TCR CDR3. TCRdb reprocessed the multiplex PCR reads via MiXCR and lists one record per CDR3 protein. Here the sample spans under 350,000 distinct CDR3 sequences, 20% to 25% being singletons. Study observations and caveats: Model output signaled ophthalmopathy a median 6.5 months ahead of onset. Most clonotypes expanded in the thyroid (above 0.001) were also present in blood.

Recently diagnosed hyperthyroidism of less than 2 months' duration affected patients aged 18 to 65. The sequence was obtained from a woman aged 50 to 65 with Graves' hyperthyroidism. The chain employs TRBV19 and TRBJ2-1; 14 positions agree with TRBD2. Sample: blood. The DNA for the CDR3 is TGTGCCAGCACCACCGGGACTAGCGGGAGCTATGAGCAGTTCTTC. Protein product: CASTTGTSGSYEQFF.